Each of the 22 T cell receptor beta chains below was sequenced from the same sample in a study of shared clonotypes between healthy human individuals. As defined, naive CD8 cells were CD45RO-negative and positively selected for CCR7, with terminally differentiated effector memory CD45RA+ cells excluded. Clones were read by immunoSEQ multiplex PCR, and TCRdb kept only the in-frame ones, dropping some. The data contain roughly 770,000 clones, 95% to 97% of them singletons. Sequenced material: naive CD8+ T cells sorted from blood. These receptors all come from a man younger than 45 in good health.

The chain combines TRBV9 with TRBJ1-3, with 9 bases matching TRBD1. Germline loops: CDR1 SGDLS, CDR2 YYNGEE. The length of the CDR3 is 16 residues. Trimming removed 0 bases from V and 1 base from J; junction bases left unmatched: 2. This chain's CDR3 is CASSVEGQGSGNTIYF. The CDR3 DNA reads TGTGCCAGCAGCGTAGAGGGACAGGGATCTGGAAACACCATATATTTT.

The V gene is TRBV10-1, the J gene TRBJ2-3, with D uncertain. Deletions cut 3 bases from V and 4 bases from J, with 8 bases between. The CDR3 covers 13 residues. The germline V gene encodes CDR1 WNHNN and CDR2 SYGVQD (reference sequence). CDR3 nucleotides: TGCGCCAGCAGTGAAGTGGGTTCAGATACGCAGTATTTT. Amino acids: CASSEVGSDTQYF.

This chain links TRBV11-2 with TRBJ2-7, with 12 bases aligning to TRBD2. CDR3 length: 17 amino acids. CDR1 is SGHAT and CDR2 is FQNNGV in the germline V gene. V lost 10 bases and J lost 1; bases outside the gene matches: 14. The CDR3 sequence is CATSEPLAGGESYEQYF. DNA of the CDR3: TGTGCCACCTCGGAGCCACTAGCGGGAGGAGAGTCCTACGAGCAGTACTTC.

The genes are TRBV6-1 and TRBJ1-5, with D uncertain. Germline-derived CDR1 and CDR2 are MNHNS and SASEGT. This CDR3 has 12 amino acids. The V and J ends lost 2 bases and 7 bases respectively, with 6 bases between them. The CDR3 spells CASSELGQPQHF. CDR3 coding DNA: TGTGCCAGCAGTGAACTGGGGCAGCCCCAGCATTTT.

Notes on this clone: In the same sample, other DNA sequences code for this CDR3. The chain carries TRBV9 and TRBJ2-7, with D perhaps TRBD1 (5 bases). Germline V gene sequence: CDR1 SGDLS, CDR2 YYNGEE. The V end lost 0 bases, the J end lost 4 bases, and 14 bases lay between the germline ends. The CDR3 is 15 amino acids. CDR3 nucleotides: TGTGCCAGCAGCGTAGGCAGTAGGGGCGGATACGAGCAGTACTTC. As protein: CASSVGSRGGYEQYF. The variable domain in full, with the rest retrieved from reference TRBV9 and TRBJ2-7, is DSGVTQTPKHLITATGQRVTLRCSPRSGDLSVYWYQQSLDQGLQFLIQYYNGEERAKGNILERFSAQQFPDLHSELNLSSLELGDSALYFCASSVGSRGGYEQYFGPGTRLTVT.

In its sample, this clone was seen once. The rearrangement uses TRBV7-9 and TRBJ2-7, with TRBD2 matching 8 bases. This CDR3 has 15 amino acids. J was trimmed by 5 bases and V by 5 bases; bases with no gene match: 11. Per germline, CDR1 SEHNR and CDR2 FQNEAQ (reference sequence). In nucleotides, the CDR3 is TGTGCCAGCAGCCAGGGTAGCGGGAAGTTGGACGAGCAGTACTTC. Amino acid sequence: CASSQGSGKLDEQYF.

The V and J genes are TRBV7-9 and TRBJ2-1; D uncertain. The CDR3 runs 13 residues. The V end lost 6 bases, the J end lost 8 bases, and 14 bases lay between the germline ends. Germline V CDR1 and CDR2: SEHNR, FQNEAQ (reference sequence). This CDR3 reads CASRHSFDYEQFF. For the CDR3, the DNA is TGTGCCAGCAGGCATTCTTTTGACTATGAGCAGTTCTTC.

The chain joins TRBV5-4 to TRBJ2-3, with D perhaps TRBD2 (5 bases). Looked up from germline, CDR1 is SGHNT and CDR2 is YYREEE (reference sequence). This CDR3 is 15 amino acids long. The V gene lost 1 base and the J gene lost 4 bases, with 13 bases spanning the gap. DNA for the CDR3: TGTGCCAGCAGCTTGTCGGGGAGAGGGTCAGATACGCAGTATTTT. It translates to CASSLSGRGSDTQYF.

The J gene is TRBJ2-2, the V gene TRBV15, with TRBD2 matching over 12 bases. Germline V gives CDR1 LNHNV, CDR2 YYDKDF (reference sequence). J was trimmed by 3 bases and V by 1 base; bases with no gene match: 3. The CDR3 extends over 17 amino acids. The CDR3 loop reads CATSRGLAGGDTGELFF. DNA of the CDR3: TGTGCCACCAGCAGAGGCCTAGCGGGAGGGGACACCGGGGAGCTGTTTTTT.

J is TRBJ2-7 and V is TRBV25-1, with D possibly being TRBD1 or TRBD2 (5 bases each). The V and J ends lost 5 bases and 3 bases respectively, with 20 bases between them. Germline values: CDR1 MGHDK, CDR2 SYGVNS. This CDR3 region has 16 residues. CDR3 DNA: TGTGCCAGCAGTTCCCGGACACACTTCGACTACTACGAGCAGTACTTC. Its translation is CASSSRTHFDYYEQYF.

V and J are TRBV30 and TRBJ2-1; maybe TRBD1 (5 bases). Germline loops: CDR1 GTSNPN, CDR2 SVGIG (reference sequence). Deletions cut 0 bases from V and 5 bases from J, with 14 bases between. The CDR3 is 15 amino acids. CDR3 protein: CAWSVLAGMDNEQFF. The CDR3 DNA follows: TGTGCCTGGAGTGTATTGGCAGGGATGGACAATGAGCAGTTCTTC. The full variable domain, rest sourced from reference TRBV30 and TRBJ2-1, is SQTIHQWPATLVQPVGSPLSLECTVEGTSNPNLYWYRQAAGRGLQLLFYSVGIGQISSEVPQNLSASRPQDRQFILSSKKLLLSDSGFYLCAWSVLAGMDNEQFFGPGTRLTVL.

V is TRBV4-3 and J is TRBJ2-1; 11 bases are a match to TRBD2. V lost 1 base, J lost 7 bases, and 9 bases stayed unmatched. This CDR3 region has 17 residues. Germline V gene data show CDR1 as LGHNA and CDR2 as YSLEER. CDR3 protein: CASSQGLAGGVHNEQFF. The CDR3 nucleotides read TGCGCCAGCAGCCAAGGCCTAGCGGGAGGTGTGCATAATGAGCAGTTCTTC.

The V gene is TRBV6-1, the J gene TRBJ2-7; D is possibly TRBD1 (6 bases). CDR3 length: 16 residues. The germline V gene has CDR1 MNHNS and CDR2 SASEGT. V lost 4 bases to trimming and J lost 2 bases, with 18 bases between them. The CDR3 region is CASSGTGTLVTYEQYF. The CDR3 DNA reads as TGTGCCAGCAGTGGCACCGGGACACTAGTTACCTACGAGCAGTACTTC.

The J gene is TRBJ1-4, the V gene TRBV7-9, with no clear D. V gave up 3 bases and J gave up 7 bases, with 6 bases separating them. This CDR3 has 12 residues. Germline lookup yields CDR1 SEHNR and CDR2 FQNEAQ (reference sequence). CDR3 sequence (DNA): TGTGCCAGCAGCTTGTCCACTGAAAAACTGTTTTTT. This gives the protein CASSLSTEKLFF.

This chain connects TRBV12-2 to TRBJ2-3; the DNA was not compared with TRBD2, the D call given in the table. TRBV12-2 is recorded as a pseudogene. The CDR3 consists of 17 residues. CDR3 coding DNA: TGTGCAAGTCGCAAACCGACTAGCGGGAGCGTATCAGATACGCAGTATTTT. It codes for CASRKPTSGSVSDTQYF.

The chain uses TRBV14 and TRBJ2-5; D may be TRBD2 (5 bases). Between the trimmed V and J ends, which lost 2 bases and 5 bases, there was a span of 15 bases. The CDR3 spans 15 residues. CDR1 and CDR2 from the germline V gene are SGHDN and FVKESK. The CDR3: CASSQRSGSGETQYF. CDR3 nucleotides: TGTGCCAGCAGCCAACGTTCGGGGTCGGGGGAGACCCAGTACTTC.

V gene TRBV7-2 combines with J gene TRBJ2-7; no clear D gene. CDR1 and CDR2 (germline): SGHTA, FQGNSA. V was cut by 3 bases and J by 3 bases, with 9 bases left in between. This CDR3 comprises 13 residues. CDR3 loop: CASSFQLNYEQYF. The CDR3 nucleotides read TGTGCCAGCAGCTTTCAGCTTAACTACGAGCAGTACTTC.

The chain employs TRBV20-1 and TRBJ1-1; tentative D call: TRBD1 (6 bases). The CDR3 covers 11 residues. V lost 8 bases and J lost 0, with 7 bases in between. The germline V gene encodes CDR1 DFQATT and CDR2 SNEGSKA (reference sequence). The CDR3: CSTGMNTEAFF. As DNA, the CDR3 is TGCAGTACAGGGATGAACACTGAAGCTTTCTTT.

This chain uses TRBV6-5 with TRBJ2-7, with D tentatively TRBD1 or TRBD2 (5 bases each). The CDR3 has 15 residues. The V gene's germline CDR1 is MNHEY and CDR2 SVGAGI. The V end was cut by 5 bases, the J end by 2 bases, with 16 bases between. Here the CDR3 DNA reads TGTGCCAGCAGTCCTTCGGGACCGAGAGCCTACGAGCAGTACTTC. Its translation is CASSPSGPRAYEQYF.

This sequence joins TRBV27 and TRBJ2-7; D is possibly TRBD2 (7 bases). CDR1 is MNHEY and CDR2 is SMNVEV in the germline V gene (reference sequence). This CDR3 is built from 16 residues. V lost 5 bases and J lost 1, with 18 bases in between. The CDR3 region has the DNA TGTGCCAGCAGTGTAGGGAACAGGGACTATTCCTACGAGCAGTACTTC. This sequence encodes CASSVGNRDYSYEQYF.

This chain uses TRBV11-2 with TRBJ2-7, with D possibly being TRBD2 (6 bases). The CDR3 length is 13 residues. The V gene's germline CDR1 is SGHAT and CDR2 FQNNGV. Trimming removed 5 bases at V and 6 bases at J, with 14 bases between. This CDR3 reads CASSLAGMGEQYF. The CDR3 DNA reads as TGTGCCAGCAGCCTCGCGGGAATGGGCGAGCAGTACTTC. The full variable domain, its missing parts supplied by reference TRBV11-2 and TRBJ2-7, is EAGVAQSPRYKIIEKRQSVAFWCNPISGHATLYWYQQILGQGPKLLIQFQNNGVVDDSQLPKDRFSAERLKGVDSTLKIQPAKLEDSAVYLCASSLAGMGEQYFGPGTRLTVT.

The rearrangement links TRBV11-2 to TRBJ2-1; TRBD2 agrees at 10 bases. CDR1 and CDR2 (germline): SGHAT, FQNNGV. Losses at the gene ends were 7 bases for V and 1 base for J; bases not matched to a gene: 10. The CDR3 has 17 residues. The CDR3, as DNA: TGTGCCAGCAAAGGGACTAGCGTGATTGGGTCCTACAATGAGCAGTTCTTC. It encodes CASKGTSVIGSYNEQFF.